Below, 8 T cell receptor beta chains from the same sample are listed, as sequenced in a study of blood T cell repertoires in COVID-19. Clones were read by immunoSEQ multiplex PCR, and TCRdb kept only the in-frame ones, dropping some. This table has fewer than 650,000 clones, 85% to 90% appearing once. The sequenced material came from peripheral blood. The receptor source for this set is a woman aged 45-60 years with COVID-19, enrolled during active disease.

The chain is built from TRBV7-3 and TRBJ2-3; D perhaps matches TRBD1 (6 bases). Trimming took off 5 bases at V and 0 bases at J, with 9 bases between the two ends. The germline CDR1 and CDR2 sequences are SGHTA and FQGTGA. CDR3 length equals 14 residues. CDR3 in DNA: TGTGCCAGCAGCCCTAGGGGGAGCACAGATACGCAGTATTTT. Amino acid sequence: CASSPRGSTDTQYF.

The rearrangement links TRBV18 to TRBJ2-1; TRBD1 matches 11 bases. With V trimmed by 4 bases and J by 6 bases, 5 bases remained unmatched. Looked up from germline, CDR1 is KGHSH and CDR2 is LQKENI. CDR3 size: 15 residues. CDR3 sequence reads: CASSLDRGLPNEQFF. For the CDR3, the DNA is TGTGCCAGCTCACTGGACAGGGGGCTTCCCAATGAGCAGTTCTTC.

This clone has just a few counts. The chain is built from TRBV2 and TRBJ1-5; 8 bases are a match to TRBD1. This CDR3 spans 14 amino acids. CDR1 and CDR2 (germline): SNHLY, FYNNEI. V lost 4 bases, J lost 9 bases, and 8 bases stayed unmatched. CDR3 protein: CASSVGQGARPQHF. CDR3 in DNA: TGTGCCAGCAGTGTAGGACAGGGAGCGAGGCCCCAGCATTTT.

J is TRBJ2-2 and V is TRBV3-1 (or the pseudogene TRBV3-2); D perhaps matches TRBD2 (5 bases). CDR1 and CDR2 (germline): LGHDT, YNNKEL (reference sequence). The CDR3 runs to 14 residues. V was cut by 4 bases and J by 7 bases, with 13 bases left in between. The CDR3 sequence is CASSRGIADGELFF. The CDR3 nucleotides read TGTGCCAGCAGCCGAGGGATCGCGGACGGGGAGCTGTTTTTT.

This clone appeared a single time. The chain recombines TRBV7-2 with TRBJ2-2, with 7 bases fitting TRBD2. V shed 2 bases, J shed 4 bases, and the junction held 7 bases outside the gene matches. This CDR3 is built from 16 residues. CDR1 and CDR2 (germline): SGHTA, FQGNSA. The CDR3 DNA follows: TGTGCCAGCAGCTTACAAAGCGGGGTAGGCACCGGGGAGCTGTTTTTT. Residues: CASSLQSGVGTGELFF.

This clone was counted once. This chain connects TRBV5-6 to TRBJ2-7; 10 bases agree with TRBD1. V shed 4 bases, J shed 2 bases, and the junction held 18 bases outside the gene matches. Germline V lookup: CDR1 SGHDT, CDR2 YYEEEE. The CDR3 runs to 19 residues. CDR3 nucleotides: TGTGCCAGCAGCCCCTGGGGGACAGGGGCCACGGTGGGTCCCTACGAGCAGTACTTC. Encoded protein: CASSPWGTGATVGPYEQYF. The full variable domain, its missing parts supplied by reference TRBV5-6 and TRBJ2-7, is DAGVTQSPTHLIKTRGQQVTLRCSPKSGHDTVSWYQQALGQGPQFIFQYYEEEERQRGNFPDRFSGHQFPNYSSELNVNALLLGDSALYLCASSPWGTGATVGPYEQYFGPGTRLTVT.

The chain joins TRBV6-1 to TRBJ2-5; no clear D gene. V lost 3 bases and J lost 2, with 7 bases in between. Germline loops: CDR1 MNHNS, CDR2 SASEGT. The CDR3 sequence is 13 residues long. CDR3: CASSEGYQETQYF. In DNA, the CDR3 is TGTGCCAGCAGTGAGGGCTATCAAGAGACCCAGTACTTC.

The chain combines TRBV3-1 (or the pseudogene TRBV3-2) with TRBJ1-2; the D is unclear. The CDR3 is 11 amino acids. V shed 5 bases and J shed 8 bases, with 9 bases lying between them. Looked up from germline, CDR1 is LGHDT and CDR2 is YNNKEL (reference sequence). CDR3 region: CASSSPGGYTF. The CDR3 bases are TGTGCCAGCAGCTCACCGGGGGGCTACACCTTC.